These 25 T cell receptor beta chains originate from one sample sequenced in a study of shared clonotypes between healthy human individuals. Produced via immunoSEQ multiplex PCR; TCRdb's table is partial and in-frame only. This table has under 2.5 million clones, around 92% appearing once. Sample: naive CD4+ T cells from PBMCs. The subset: CD45RA+ positively selected. The receptors were sampled from a man aged 18 to 30 in good health. Some clones in this sample may be carry-over from other donors' samples.

The genes are TRBV6-6 and TRBJ2-7; D is undetermined. Germline CDR1 MNHNY, CDR2 SVGAGI (reference sequence). CDR3 length: 13 residues. V was pared by 8 bases and J by 0 bases, with 11 bases between. The CDR3 reads CASSNPSSYEQYF. In DNA form, the CDR3 reads TGTGCCAGCTCAAACCCAAGCTCCTACGAGCAGTACTTC.

The chain employs TRBV7-8 and TRBJ2-7; D possibly corresponds to TRBD2 (5 bases). The CDR3 has 14 residues. Germline lookup yields CDR1 SGHVS and CDR2 FQNEAQ. V was trimmed by 7 bases and J by 2 bases, leaving 15 bases between them. CDR3 protein: CASTWMGGPYEQYF. The CDR3 DNA reads as TGTGCCAGCACCTGGATGGGCGGGCCCTACGAGCAGTACTTC.

Concerning this clone: This sample also contains other DNA sequences that code for the same CDR3. The chain links TRBV28 to TRBJ1-1; D is perhaps TRBD1 (5 bases). The CDR3 runs to 14 residues. CDR1 MDHEN and CDR2 SYDVKM come from the germline V gene. Trimming stripped 3 bases from V and 1 base from J, with 9 bases between. The CDR3 loop reads CASSFGGANTEAFF. The CDR3 DNA reads as TGTGCCAGCAGTTTTGGGGGAGCGAACACTGAAGCTTTCTTT. The variable domain in full, with the rest retrieved from reference TRBV28 and TRBJ1-1, is DVKVTQSSRYLVKRTGEKVFLECVQDMDHENMFWYRQDPGLGLRLIYFSYDVKMKEKGDIPEGYSVSREKKERFSLILESASTNQTSMYLCASSFGGANTEAFFGQGTRLTVV.

The V and J genes are TRBV19 and TRBJ2-3; 7 bases agree with TRBD1. Germline loops: CDR1 LNHDA, CDR2 SQIVND (reference sequence). The CDR3 length is 15 residues. Trimming took 6 bases from V and 0 from J; bases not matched to a gene: 6. For the CDR3, the DNA is TGTGCCAGTAGCCTAACACAGGGGAGCACAGATACGCAGTATTTT. Its translation is CASSLTQGSTDTQYF.

This clone was detected once. V and J are TRBV6-5 and TRBJ1-3; possible D gene TRBD1, 5 bases. CDR1 and CDR2 from the germline V gene are MNHEY and SVGAGI. Trimming took off 0 bases at V and 3 bases at J, with 12 bases between the two ends. The CDR3 loop spans 16 amino acids. The CDR3 loop is CASSYSNGGGGNTIYF. The CDR3 nucleotides read TGTGCCAGCAGTTACTCGAACGGGGGTGGTGGAAACACCATATATTTT.

This clone was picked up one time. The V call is TRBV28, the J call TRBJ1-1, with 7 bases identical to TRBD1. The CDR3 contains 13 residues. Looked up from germline, CDR1 is MDHEN and CDR2 is SYDVKM. Trimming cost V 11 bases and J 0 bases; bases outside gene matches: 6. The CDR3 loop is CACQGDLNTEAFF. In nucleotides, the CDR3 is TGTGCCTGCCAGGGGGATCTGAACACTGAAGCTTTCTTT.

The gene calls are TRBV19 and TRBJ2-6; D not certain. The CDR3 sequence is 15 residues long. The germline V gene has CDR1 LNHDA and CDR2 SQIVND (reference sequence). Trimming took 5 bases from V and 2 from J, leaving 10 bases between them. DNA of the CDR3: TGTGCCAGTAGTTTGAGGCTTACTGGGGCCAACGTCCTGACTTTC. Its translation is CASSLRLTGANVLTF.

The rearrangement uses TRBV11-2 and TRBJ2-5; D gene ambiguous. Germline CDR1 and CDR2: SGHAT and FQNNGV. V was trimmed by 1 base and J by 4 bases, leaving 7 bases between them. The CDR3 loop spans 13 amino acids. The CDR3: CASSLVAIETQYF. In nucleotides, the CDR3 is TGTGCCAGCAGCTTAGTGGCGATAGAGACCCAGTACTTC. The complete variable domain, with remaining parts taken from reference TRBV11-2 and TRBJ2-5, reads EAGVAQSPRYKIIEKRQSVAFWCNPISGHATLYWYQQILGQGPKLLIQFQNNGVVDDSQLPKDRFSAERLKGVDSTLKIQPAKLEDSAVYLCASSLVAIETQYFGPGTRLLVL.

Worth noting for this clone: Other DNA sequences within the sample encode an identical CDR3. This chain connects TRBV5-1 to TRBJ2-3; the match to TRBD2 covers 10 bases. Germline values: CDR1 SGHRS, CDR2 YFSETQ. The CDR3 consists of 16 residues. J was trimmed by 0 bases and V by 0 bases; bases with no gene match: 1. The DNA of the CDR3 is TGCGCCAGCAGCTTGGAACTAGCGGGAAGCACAGATACGCAGTATTTT. Translated, it gives CASSLELAGSTDTQYF.

V is TRBV7-6 and J is TRBJ2-7; the match to TRBD2 covers 10 bases. The CDR3 covers 17 residues. Germline V gives CDR1 SGHVS, CDR2 FNYEAQ. Trimming took 5 bases from V and 3 from J; bases not matched to a gene: 13. As DNA, the CDR3 is TGTGCCAGCAGCCCTCAGAAACTAGCGGGACCCCTCTACGAGCAGTACTTC. This codes for CASSPQKLAGPLYEQYF.

The chain is built from TRBV28 and TRBJ2-3; weak D call: TRBD1 (5 bases). Germline V gives CDR1 MDHEN, CDR2 SYDVKM. CDR3 length equals 14 residues. V was cut by 3 bases and J by 3 bases, with 10 bases left in between. For the CDR3, the DNA is TGTGCCAGCAGTTTCGGTGCAGGGACAGATACGCAGTATTTT. This encodes CASSFGAGTDTQYF.

This clone was picked up one time. The V call is TRBV11-3, the J call TRBJ2-1; 9 bases are a match to TRBD2. The length of the CDR3 is 14 residues. Germline V gives CDR1 SGHNT, CDR2 YENEEA. V was pared by 1 base and J by 8 bases, with 3 bases of the junction left unmatched. In nucleotides, the CDR3 is TGTGCCAGCAGCTTAGGCCGACTAGCGGATGAGCAGTTCTTC. Its translation: CASSLGRLADEQFF.

The rearrangement uses TRBV6-1 and TRBJ1-3; D remains ambiguous. The V and J ends lost 2 bases and 0 bases respectively, with 14 bases between them. Germline V gene data show CDR1 as MNHNS and CDR2 as SASEGT. This CDR3 has 17 residues. The CDR3 DNA reads TGTGCCAGCAGTGAATTTCTCGACGGCGCCTCTGGAAACACCATATATTTT. Translating gives CASSEFLDGASGNTIYF.

V usage is TRBV5-4 and J usage is TRBJ2-2; D is perhaps TRBD1 or TRBD2 (5 bases each). The CDR3 has 15 amino acids. V lost 5 bases and J lost 0, with 11 bases in between. The germline V gene encodes CDR1 SGHNT and CDR2 YYREEE (reference sequence). This CDR3 reads CASSPWGSNTGELFF. In DNA form, the CDR3 reads TGTGCCAGCAGTCCCTGGGGGTCGAACACCGGGGAGCTGTTTTTT.

CDR3 sequence reads: CASSLGSGLANNEQFF. CDR3 sequence (DNA): TGCGCCAGCAGCTTGGGATCGGGACTAGCCAACAATGAGCAGTTCTTC. This rearrangement joins TRBV5-1 to TRBJ2-1; 9 bases map to TRBD2. This CDR3 has 16 amino acids. Germline V CDR1 and CDR2: SGHRS, YFSETQ. V was pared by 0 bases and J by 5 bases, with 6 bases of the junction left unmatched.

The V gene is TRBV19, the J gene TRBJ2-2, with 8 nucleotides matching TRBD2. CDR1 is LNHDA, CDR2 SQIVND, per germline (reference sequence). CDR3 size: 16 residues. The V and J ends lost 2 bases and 1 base, in that order; junction bases with no gene match: 3. The CDR3 is CASSIRLAGNTGELFF. CDR3 bases: TGTGCCAGTAGTATAAGGCTAGCGGGGAACACCGGGGAGCTGTTTTTT.

V is TRBV28 and J is TRBJ2-7, with D unclear. The germline V gene encodes CDR1 MDHEN and CDR2 SYDVKM. The CDR3 covers 14 residues. V was cut by 1 base and J by 1 base, with 8 bases left in between. In DNA, the CDR3 is TGTGCCAGCAGTTTATACAGACGGTCCTACGAGCAGTACTTC. Amino acid sequence: CASSLYRRSYEQYF.

This sequence joins TRBV29-1 and TRBJ1-3; weak D call: TRBD1 (5 bases). The germline V gene encodes CDR1 SQVTM and CDR2 ANQGSEA. The CDR3 contains 14 residues. Deletions cut 4 bases from V and 2 bases from J, with 12 bases between. CDR3 bases: TGCAGCGTTGTCGTACGGGGGGCTGGAAACACCATATATTTT. Protein sequence: CSVVVRGAGNTIYF.

J is TRBJ2-7 and V is TRBV28; 7 nucleotides match TRBD1. The V and J ends lost 2 bases and 3 bases, in that order; junction bases with no gene match: 7. The CDR3 spans 15 residues. CDR1 and CDR2 from the germline V gene are MDHEN and SYDVKM. CDR3 nucleotides: TGTGCCAGCAGTTTAAGGGGGCTAGCCAACTACGAGCAGTACTTC. Amino acids: CASSLRGLANYEQYF.

J is TRBJ2-3 and V is TRBV30; either TRBD1 or TRBD2 may supply D (5 bases each). The CDR3 sequence is 15 residues long. The V and J ends lost 5 bases and 1 base respectively, with 16 bases between them. CDR1 is GTSNPN and CDR2 is SVGIG in the germline V gene (reference sequence). CDR3 protein: CAWEFGTVGTDTQYF. The CDR3 DNA sequence: TGTGCCTGGGAGTTCGGGACGGTGGGCACAGATACGCAGTATTTT. Drawing the rest from reference TRBV30 and TRBJ2-3, the complete variable domain is SQTIHQWPATLVQPVGSPLSLECTVEGTSNPNLYWYRQAAGRGLQLLFYSVGIGQISSEVPQNLSASRPQDRQFILSSKKLLLSDSGFYLCAWEFGTVGTDTQYFGPGTRLTVL.

The rearrangement uses TRBV4-1 and TRBJ2-2; the D is unclear. Looked up from germline, CDR1 is MGHRA and CDR2 is YSYEKL. The CDR3 extends over 14 amino acids. Trimming pared 1 base from V and 2 bases from J, leaving 5 bases between. The CDR3 DNA follows: TGCGCCAGCAGCCAAGGACATAACACCGGGGAGCTGTTTTTT. It is translated as CASSQGHNTGELFF.

This sequence joins TRBV5-1 and TRBJ1-4, with TRBD1 as a possible D gene (5 bases). The CDR3 consists of 15 residues. CDR1 is SGHRS and CDR2 is YFSETQ in the germline V gene. V was trimmed by 3 bases and J by 5 bases, leaving 14 bases between them. The CDR3 bases are TGCGCCAGCAGCTCCCTGGGGCAGGGCAATGAAAAACTGTTTTTT. Residues: CASSSLGQGNEKLFF.

This sequence joins TRBV5-1 and TRBJ2-5; D remains ambiguous. Germline lookup yields CDR1 SGHRS and CDR2 YFSETQ. The CDR3 length is 14 residues. Trimming took 0 bases from V and 2 from J, leaving 8 bases between them. This chain's CDR3 is CASSLVARQETQYF. CDR3 coding DNA: TGCGCCAGCAGCTTGGTCGCGCGGCAAGAGACCCAGTACTTC.

This chain uses TRBV18 with TRBJ1-1; TRBD1 agrees at 11 bases. The trim removed 4 bases at V and 4 bases at J, leaving 8 bases unmatched. Germline V CDR1 and CDR2: KGHSH, LQKENI. The CDR3 is 16 amino acids. In DNA, the CDR3 is TGTGCCAGCTCACAGGGACAGGGGGTTCAACGCACTGAAGCTTTCTTT. Its translation: CASSQGQGVQRTEAFF. Full variable domain (rest looked up from reference TRBV18 and TRBJ1-1): NAGVMQNPRHLVRRRGQEARLRCSPMKGHSHVYWYRQLPEEGLKFMVYLQKENIIDESGMPKERFSAEFPKEGPSILRIQQVVRGDSAAYFCASSQGQGVQRTEAFFGQGTRLTVV.

The rearrangement links TRBV2 to TRBJ1-2; D is unclear. V shed 7 bases and J shed 0 bases, with 9 bases lying between them. The germline gives CDR1 SNHLY, CDR2 FYNNEI. The CDR3 consists of 13 residues. DNA of the CDR3: TGTGCCAGCACCGACACTTCTAACTATGGCTACACCTTC. Amino acids: CASTDTSNYGYTF.